These 32 T cell receptor beta chains were all obtained from the same sample, sequenced in a study of T cells in Graves' hyperthyroidism and ophthalmopathy. RNA transcripts gave rise to amplified TCR beta CDR3 regions. The HTBI primer set served for first-round RT-PCR of the TCR CDR3. TCRdb processed the multiplex PCR reads anew with MiXCR; each CDR3 protein has one entry. Among approximately 530,000 distinct CDR3 sequences listed, just under 20% were seen once. The sequencing sample was made of blood. These receptors came from a man aged 35-49 years with Graves' ophthalmopathy.

As concerns this clonotype: Being one base from a much bigger clone, this may be a read error. The chain has TRBV30 and TRBJ2-3; D ambiguous. This CDR3 region has 14 residues. Trimming removed 0 bases at V and 2 bases at J, with 9 bases between. Germline V gene lookup returns CDR1 GTSNPN and CDR2 SVGIG (reference sequence). The CDR3 DNA sequence: TGTGCCTGGAGTGTAAGGCGGCTCACAGATACGCAGTATTTT. It translates to CAWSVRRLTDTQYF.

This sequence joins TRBV7-9 and TRBJ2-5; D remains ambiguous. This CDR3 has 15 residues. Germline CDR1 and CDR2: SEHNR and FQNEAQ (reference sequence). Between the trimmed V and J ends, which lost 1 base and 1 base, there was a span of 10 bases. The CDR3 bases are TGTGCCAGCAGCTTAGAAGGACCGCCCCAAGAGACCCAGTACTTC. Translated: CASSLEGPPQETQYF.

This clonotype has at least ten counts. The chain has TRBV20-1 and TRBJ2-3; D is ambiguous. The germline CDR1 and CDR2 sequences are DFQATT and SNEGSKA (reference sequence). The CDR3 runs 14 residues. Trimming pared 5 bases from V and 1 base from J, leaving 13 bases between. CDR3 region: CSAAPPRGTDTQYF. The CDR3 nucleotides are TGCAGTGCTGCCCCACCTAGGGGCACAGATACGCAGTATTTT.

This clonotype was observed at least ten times. The chain uses TRBV7-2 and TRBJ2-2; D uncertain. The CDR3 runs to 11 residues. V shed 2 bases and J shed 7 bases, with 2 bases lying between them. CDR1 and CDR2 from the germline V gene are SGHTA and FQGNSA. The CDR3 nucleotides are TGTGCCAGCAGCTTATACGGGGAGCTGTTTTTT. This translates into CASSLYGELFF.

V is TRBV20-1 and J is TRBJ2-5, with TRBD2 identical over 7 bases. The germline V gene has CDR1 DFQATT and CDR2 SNEGSKA (reference sequence). Trimming removed 5 bases from V and 3 bases from J; junction bases left unmatched: 6. CDR3 length: 13 amino acids. DNA for the CDR3: TGCAGTGCTCCCCGTGGGAGGGAAGAGACCCAGTACTTC. Translation gives CSAPRGREETQYF.

The table lists this clonotype with many counts. The chain joins TRBV6-1 to TRBJ2-2, with 10 bases aligning to TRBD1. In germline, CDR1 is MNHNS, CDR2 SASEGT. This CDR3 is 14 amino acids long. V dropped 9 bases and J dropped 3; count of bases not matched to a gene: 4. The CDR3 DNA follows: TGTGCCAGGCGACAGGGGGCTCACACCGGGGAGCTGTTTTTT. Amino acids: CARRQGAHTGELFF.

This clonotype was observed a few times. The rearrangement joins TRBV5-8 to TRBJ1-4, with 9 bases lining up with TRBD1. V was clipped by 4 bases and J by 0 bases; unmatched bases: 7. There are 17 residues in the CDR3. Germline assignment: CDR1 SGHTS and CDR2 YDEGEE. CDR3 bases: TGTGCCAGCAGCACGGGACAGGGAATTGCAACTAATGAAAAACTGTTTTTT. It encodes CASSTGQGIATNEKLFF.

Only a few counts were recorded for this clonotype. This chain uses TRBV7-9 with TRBJ1-1; TRBD1 matches at 8 bases. Per germline, CDR1 SEHNR and CDR2 FQNEAQ (reference sequence). The CDR3 runs 15 residues. Trimming removed 4 bases from V and 5 bases from J; junction bases left unmatched: 9. CDR3: CASSSLRTGYTEAFF. The DNA for the CDR3 is TGTGCCAGCAGCTCACTTAGGACAGGGTATACTGAAGCTTTCTTT.

This clonotype was seen repeatedly, ten times or more. J is TRBJ2-3 and V is TRBV5-1; D assignment may be TRBD1 or TRBD2 (6 bases each). This CDR3 contains 14 residues. V was pared by 7 bases and J by 3 bases, with 15 bases between. Germline V CDR1 and CDR2: SGHRS, YFSETQ. This CDR3 is CASSIGGITDTQYF. The CDR3 region has the DNA TGCGCCAGCTCCATAGGGGGGATTACAGATACGCAGTATTTT.

CDR3 sequence (DNA): TGTGCCTTTCGCAGGGGGCCGTACGCCGGGGAGCTGTTTTTT. This translates into CAFRRGPYAGELFF. The gene calls are TRBV30 and TRBJ2-2, with 8 bases aligning to TRBD1. Unmatched junction bases numbered 10, after V lost 7 bases and J lost 6 bases. The germline CDR1 and CDR2 sequences are GTSNPN and SVGIG (reference sequence). This CDR3 contains 14 residues. Complete variable domain (other parts from reference TRBV30 and TRBJ2-2): SQTIHQWPATLVQPVGSPLSLECTVEGTSNPNLYWYRQAAGRGLQLLFYSVGIGQISSEVPQNLSASRPQDRQFILSSKKLLLSDSGFYLCAFRRGPYAGELFFGEGSRLTVL.

This chain joins TRBV28 and TRBJ1-1; no clear D gene. V shed 5 bases and J shed 6 bases, with 7 bases lying between them. CDR3 length equals 11 residues. CDR1 and CDR2 (germline): MDHEN, SYDVKM. CDR3 coding DNA: TGTGCCAGCAGTCGATTGGCTGAAGCTTTCTTT. The encoded protein is CASSRLAEAFF.

The genes are TRBV6-2 or TRBV6-3 and TRBJ1-2; D uncertain. V lost 4 bases, J lost 1 base, and 13 bases lay in between. This CDR3 contains 15 residues. Germline assignment: CDR1 MNHEY and CDR2 SVGEGT. Here the CDR3 DNA reads TGTGCCAGCAGTTTGGATTTAGCGCTTAACTATGGCTACACCTTC. This translates into CASSLDLALNYGYTF.

The chain has TRBV11-2 and TRBJ2-3; 11 nucleotides align to TRBD2. The CDR3 has 13 residues. Unmatched junction bases numbered 2, after V lost 7 bases and J lost 5 bases. CDR1 SGHAT and CDR2 FQNNGV come from the germline V gene. CDR3 sequence reads: CASKTSGEDTQYF. CDR3 sequence (DNA): TGTGCCAGCAAGACTAGCGGGGAAGATACGCAGTATTTT.

Many counts were recorded for this clonotype. The chain is built from TRBV15 and TRBJ2-7, with a tentative D call TRBD2 (5 bases). Germline lookup yields CDR1 LNHNV and CDR2 YYDKDF (reference sequence). This CDR3 is 15 amino acids long. V was pared by 1 base and J by 2 bases, with 12 bases between. The CDR3 region is CATSRVSGAPYEQYF. CDR3 coding DNA: TGTGCCACCAGCAGAGTCAGCGGAGCGCCCTACGAGCAGTACTTC.

In its sample, this clonotype was seen a few times. The V and J genes are TRBV20-1 and TRBJ2-1; D is perhaps TRBD2 (5 bases). The V gene lost 3 bases and the J gene lost 2 bases, with 14 bases spanning the gap. The CDR3 is 15 amino acids. Germline V gene lookup returns CDR1 DFQATT and CDR2 SNEGSKA (reference sequence). The CDR3 DNA reads as TGCAGTGCTAGTGCGGGCCTAGGCCCCTACAATGAGCAGTTCTTC. It encodes CSASAGLGPYNEQFF.

This sequence joins TRBV9 and TRBJ2-3; D is tentatively TRBD1 or TRBD2 (6 bases each). CDR3 length: 16 residues. V was shortened by 4 bases and J by 2 bases, with 17 bases between the two germline ends. Germline V gene lookup returns CDR1 SGDLS and CDR2 YYNGEE. The CDR3 DNA sequence: TGTGCCAGCAGCATCCGTGGGGGGCAGCTCACAGATACGCAGTATTTT. Amino acids: CASSIRGGQLTDTQYF.

This clonotype has ten or more counts. This sequence joins TRBV18 and TRBJ1-1, with D possibly being TRBD1 (6 bases). Per the germline V gene, CDR1 is KGHSH and CDR2 is LQKENI. V lost 3 bases to trimming and J lost 2 bases, with 10 bases between them. This CDR3 spans 14 amino acids. CDR3 nucleotide sequence: TGTGCCAGCTCACCGGGACACCTAAACACTGAAGCTTTCTTT. Translating gives CASSPGHLNTEAFF. The full variable domain, rest sourced from reference TRBV18 and TRBJ1-1, is NAGVMQNPRHLVRRRGQEARLRCSPMKGHSHVYWYRQLPEEGLKFMVYLQKENIIDESGMPKERFSAEFPKEGPSILRIQQVVRGDSAAYFCASSPGHLNTEAFFGQGTRLTVV.

This chain connects TRBV5-5 to TRBJ1-5, with a weak D call TRBD1 (5 bases). V was pared by 1 base and J by 7 bases, with 9 bases between. CDR1 and CDR2 from the germline V gene are SGHKS and YYEKEE (reference sequence). This CDR3 contains 13 residues. Written as DNA, the CDR3 is TGTGCCAGCAGCTTGTCAGGGACCCAGCCCCAGCATTTT. Translating gives CASSLSGTQPQHF. The full variable domain, in which reference TRBV5-5 and TRBJ1-5 provide the parts outside the CDR3, is DAGVTQSPTHLIKTRGQQVTLRCSPISGHKSVSWYQQVLGQGPQFIFQYYEKEERGRGNFPDRFSARQFPNYSSELNVNALLLGDSALYLCASSLSGTQPQHFGDGTRLSIL.

The J gene is TRBJ2-7, the V gene TRBV27; 10 bases agree with TRBD2. This CDR3 spans 16 amino acids. Germline V gene lookup returns CDR1 MNHEY and CDR2 SMNVEV (reference sequence). J was trimmed by 7 bases and V by 4 bases; bases with no gene match: 13. The CDR3 coding sequence is TGTGCCAGCAGTTCGCGAAGAGCGGGGGGGCGGGAGGAGCAGTACTTC. Translation: CASSSRRAGGREEQYF.

This clonotype was counted many times. V gene TRBV6-1 combines with J gene TRBJ2-7; 12 nucleotides align to TRBD2. Trimming at V came to 6 bases and at J to 6 bases, leaving 9 bases not matched to a gene. Germline assignment: CDR1 MNHNS and CDR2 SASEGT. This CDR3 has 15 amino acids. The CDR3 region has the DNA TGTGCCAGCAGACCTAGCGGGAGGGCCGGCGGCGAGCAGTACTTC. Protein product: CASRPSGRAGGEQYF.

This clonotype was seen at least ten times. The V call is TRBV2, the J call TRBJ1-5; D is uncertain. The CDR3 runs 14 residues. Germline V gene lookup returns CDR1 SNHLY and CDR2 FYNNEI. V gave up 3 bases and J gave up 0 bases, with 6 bases separating them. CDR3 DNA sequence: TGTGCCAGCAGTGAGGGTTATAGCAATCAGCCCCAGCATTTT. This codes for CASSEGYSNQPQHF.

In its sample, this clonotype was seen a few times. The chain recombines TRBV20-1 with TRBJ2-3; D is perhaps TRBD2 (7 bases). CDR3 length: 13 amino acids. Germline-derived CDR1 and CDR2 are DFQATT and SNEGSKA (reference sequence). V dropped 5 bases and J dropped 4 bases, with 13 bases sitting between them. The CDR3 DNA reads TGCAGTGCTCCGGGGGGCCCGGCAGATACGCAGTATTTT. Translated, it gives CSAPGGPADTQYF.

This clonotype was recorded at least ten times. The chain employs TRBV28 and TRBJ2-7, with TRBD1 matching over 8 bases. J was trimmed by 5 bases and V by 1 base; bases with no gene match: 7. Germline V CDR1 and CDR2: MDHEN, SYDVKM. CDR3 length equals 15 residues. In DNA, the CDR3 is TGTGCCAGCAGTTTATTCGGGCAGGGGGCTAACGAGCAGTACTTC. This codes for CASSLFGQGANEQYF.

The table lists this clonotype with a few counts. This sequence joins TRBV20-1 and TRBJ2-6; D call uncertain. V shed 1 base and J shed 1 base, with 14 bases lying between them. The CDR3 consists of 17 residues. Looked up from germline, CDR1 is DFQATT and CDR2 is SNEGSKA (reference sequence). The CDR3 nucleotides read TGCAGTGCTAGAGCTGTAGACCGCTATTCTGGGGCCAACGTCCTGACTTTC. This sequence encodes CSARAVDRYSGANVLTF.

This clonotype was observed at least ten times. The genes are TRBV6-1 and TRBJ1-4; 12 bases are a match to TRBD1. V lost 6 bases, J lost 7 bases, and 9 bases stayed unmatched. Germline values: CDR1 MNHNS, CDR2 SASEGT. This CDR3 is built from 16 residues. Here the CDR3 DNA reads TGTGCCAGCAGGGGGGACAGGGGGCAAGAAAGTGAAAAACTGTTTTTT. The encoded protein is CASRGDRGQESEKLFF.

V gene TRBV16 combines with J gene TRBJ1-2; D is unresolved. Germline V lookup: CDR1 KGHSY, CDR2 FQNENV. Trimming took 0 bases from V and 5 from J, leaving 10 bases between them. This CDR3 has 14 residues. The CDR3 reads CASSQSVTAYGYTF. The CDR3 DNA is TGTGCCAGCAGCCAATCGGTGACTGCTTATGGCTACACCTTC.

This clonotype was recorded many times. V is TRBV6-1 and J is TRBJ2-3, with D tentatively TRBD2 (5 bases). The V end was cut by 9 bases, the J end by 2 bases, with 15 bases between. Germline CDR1 reads MNHNS; CDR2 reads SASEGT. The length of the CDR3 is 14 residues. The CDR3 spells CASQVLVNTDTQYF. The CDR3 bases are TGTGCCAGTCAGGTACTAGTGAACACAGATACGCAGTATTTT.

This clonotype appeared many times. The V gene is TRBV11-3, the J gene TRBJ2-3; D is unclear. Trimming left V 4 bases short and J 4 bases short, with 9 bases between. Germline V lookup: CDR1 SGHNT, CDR2 YENEEA. The CDR3 has 13 residues. The chain's CDR3 is CASSYSWADTQYF. The CDR3 DNA follows: TGTGCCAGCAGCTATAGTTGGGCAGATACGCAGTATTTT.

The sample holds many counts of this clonotype. The rearrangement links TRBV20-1 to TRBJ2-7; 8 bases map to TRBD2. This CDR3 spans 16 amino acids. V shed 1 base, J shed 2 bases, and the junction held 10 bases outside the gene matches. Germline CDR1 is DFQATT and CDR2 is SNEGSKA (reference sequence). The CDR3 DNA reads TGCAGTGCTAGAGGTGGTAGCGGGACCCTTCCCTACGAGCAGTACTTC. This encodes CSARGGSGTLPYEQYF.

The chain couples TRBV18 to TRBJ2-2, with 7 positions matching TRBD1. Germline trimming cut 1 base from V and 2 bases from J; bases unmatched to any gene: 10. The germline V gene encodes CDR1 KGHSH and CDR2 LQKENI. The CDR3 has 18 amino acids. The CDR3 nucleotides read TGTGCCAGCTCACCACTAGCGACGGACAGGAGTAACACCGGGGAGCTGTTTTTT. Its protein product is CASSPLATDRSNTGELFF.

This clonotype was counted a few times. The chain is built from TRBV3-1 and TRBJ1-6, with no clear D. Germline CDR1 is LGHDT and CDR2 is YNNKEL (reference sequence). This CDR3 has 16 amino acids. The ends were cut back, 3 bases at V and 9 bases at J, with 18 bases in the middle. Written as DNA, the CDR3 is TGTGCCAGCAGCCATTCAGAATTGGGGAGGACTTCACCCCTCCACTTT. Amino acids: CASSHSELGRTSPLHF.

The V and J genes are TRBV20-1 and TRBJ2-1; no clear D gene. Trimming stripped 3 bases from V and 8 bases from J, with 11 bases between. The CDR3 sequence is 12 residues long. CDR1 is DFQATT, CDR2 SNEGSKA, per germline (reference sequence). CDR3 DNA sequence: TGCAGTGCTAGCGGTAACGGCCATGAGCAGTTCTTC. It translates to CSASGNGHEQFF.